The present T cell receptor beta chain was sequenced within a study of blood T cell repertoires in COVID-19. Study-level information: COVID-19 samples, acute and convalescent, were from the United States, Italy and Spain. PBMCs, B-cell-depleted T cells, or T cells provided the cDNA or gDNA that made up the material.

Germline lookup yields CDR1 SGHRS and CDR2 YFSETQ. V was clipped by 4 bases and J by 1 base, with 8 bases between them. CDR3 length: 13 amino acids. In the authors' workflow: Estimated nucleated cell counts came from reference gene primer amplification. This table comes from immunoSEQ multiplex PCR, and its TCRdb copy is limited to in-frame clones, with some not included. That table is the source of V, J and clone size, and D and trimming were worked out from the DNA. The profile shows about 220,000 clones, approximately 80% of them singletons. This rearrangement joins TRBV5-1 to TRBJ2-5; TRBD1 is a possible D gene (5 bases). Material: peripheral blood. The TCR was taken from a human donor in a cohort sampled during active COVID-19. CDR3: CASSRQSQETQYF. The CDR3 bases are TGCGCCAGCAGCCGACAGTCCCAAGAGACCCAGTACTTC.